The 26 T cell receptor beta chains given below trace back to one sample, sequenced in a study of blood T cells in healthy people across ages. A second PCR, run for roughly 7 to 11 cycles, used a sample-barcoded 5' primer plus a J-beta primer mix. TCRdb passed the 5' RACE reads through MiXCR, listing each CDR3 protein once. This table has about 780,000 distinct CDR3 sequences, about 46% appearing once. Specimen: blood. These receptor sequences come from an elderly man in good health.

The V and J genes are TRBV29-1 and TRBJ2-7; D ambiguous. Germline V gene sequence: CDR1 SQVTM, CDR2 ANQGSEA. This CDR3 comprises 13 residues. Trimming left V 5 bases short and J 0 bases short, with 11 bases between. The CDR3 nucleotides are TGCAGCGTTATGACCGATAGCTCCTACGAGCAGTACTTC. Amino acid sequence: CSVMTDSSYEQYF.

Points on this clonotype: A read error may produce the germline difference seen at one junction end. The chain combines TRBV6-6 with TRBJ2-2; TRBD2 agrees at 9 bases. Germline CDR1 reads MNHNY; CDR2 reads SVGAGI (reference sequence). This CDR3 is built from 15 residues. In nucleotides, the CDR3 is TGTGCCAGCAGTTTGGCGGGAGGGCCCACCGGGAAGCTGTTTTTT. Residues: CASSLAGGPTGKLFF.

Points on this clonotype: An end of the junction differs from the germline gene, which may be a read error. V is TRBV12-3 or TRBV12-4 and J is TRBJ1-1, with D maybe TRBD1 (5 bases). The CDR3 runs to 14 residues. Here the CDR3 reads CANSLRTMNTEAFF. The CDR3 region has the DNA TGTGCCAACAGTTTGAGGACAATGAACACTGAAGCTTTCTTT.

The chain couples TRBV7-2 to TRBJ1-2; 11 nucleotides agree with TRBD1. The CDR3 has 14 residues. The germline V gene has CDR1 SGHTA and CDR2 FQGNSA. J lost 7 bases, V lost 6 bases, and 7 bases had no gene match. DNA for the CDR3: TGTGCCAGCAGTTCGGACAGGGGGCAATTTGGCTACACCTTC. This sequence encodes CASSSDRGQFGYTF. Based on the CDR3 plus reference TRBV7-2 and TRBJ1-2, the full variable domain is GAGVSQSPSNKVTEKGKDVELRCDPISGHTALYWYRQSLGQGLEFLIYFQGNSAPDKSGLPSDRFSAERTGGSVSTLTIQRTQQEDSAVYLCASSSDRGQFGYTFGSGTRLTVV.

The chain carries TRBV7-2 and TRBJ2-2; D not certain. Trimming shortened V by 1 base and J by 5 bases, and 8 bases separated the two germline ends. This CDR3 is 14 amino acids long. The V gene's germline CDR1 is SGHTA and CDR2 FQGNSA. Written as DNA, the CDR3 is TGTGCCAGCAGCTTAGTACAGCTTACCGGGGAGCTGTTTTTT. Its protein product is CASSLVQLTGELFF. Drawing the rest from reference TRBV7-2 and TRBJ2-2, the complete variable domain is GAGVSQSPSNKVTEKGKDVELRCDPISGHTALYWYRQSLGQGLEFLIYFQGNSAPDKSGLPSDRFSAERTGGSVSTLTIQRTQQEDSAVYLCASSLVQLTGELFFGEGSRLTVL.

The J gene is TRBJ2-3, the V gene TRBV12-3 or TRBV12-4, with D possibly being TRBD2 (5 bases). Trimming pared 7 bases from V and 0 bases from J, leaving 17 bases between. The length of the CDR3 is 16 residues. As DNA, the CDR3 is TGTGCCAGCATCCGGACTGGACGACCTAGCACAGATACGCAGTATTTT. Its protein product is CASIRTGRPSTDTQYF.

This chain uses TRBV11-3 with TRBJ2-1; D may correspond to TRBD1 or TRBD2 (5 bases each). This CDR3 is 15 amino acids long. The germline V gene encodes CDR1 SGHNT and CDR2 YENEEA. Deletions cut 4 bases from V and 5 bases from J, with 15 bases between. The CDR3 DNA sequence: TGTGCCAGCAGCTCTAGACTGGGGGTCAACAATGAGCAGTTCTTC. It translates to CASSSRLGVNNEQFF.

This clonotype was counted many times. The V gene is TRBV12-3 or TRBV12-4, the J gene TRBJ2-3, with 8 bases aligning to TRBD2. V shed 6 bases, J shed 4 bases, and the junction held 12 bases outside the gene matches. The CDR3 covers 16 residues. The CDR3 spells CASSAATRAGADTQYF. The CDR3, as DNA: TGTGCCAGCAGCGCGGCCACAAGAGCGGGGGCAGATACGCAGTATTTT.

V and J are TRBV20-1 and TRBJ1-4, with D maybe TRBD1 (5 bases). Per the germline V gene, CDR1 is DFQATT and CDR2 is SNEGSKA (reference sequence). The CDR3 totals 13 residues. The germline V and J ends were trimmed by 6 bases and 7 bases, with 15 bases remaining between them. CDR3: CSARTGRFEKLFF. The DNA for the CDR3 is TGCAGTGCGCGAACAGGAAGGTTTGAAAAACTGTTTTTT.

This sequence joins TRBV5-1 and TRBJ2-1; 7 positions match TRBD2. The CDR3 has 14 amino acids. Germline V lookup: CDR1 SGHRS, CDR2 YFSETQ. V lost 3 bases to trimming and J lost 5 bases; unmatched junction nucleotides: 5. This CDR3 is CASSSGGGHNEQFF. CDR3 in DNA: TGCGCCAGCAGCTCGGGGGGAGGGCACAATGAGCAGTTCTTC. The variable domain in full, completed from reference TRBV5-1 and TRBJ2-1, reads KAGVTQTPRYLIKTRGQQVTLSCSPISGHRSVSWYQQTPGQGLQFLFEYFSETQRNKGNFPGRFSGRQFSNSRSEMNVSTLELGDSALYLCASSSGGGHNEQFFGPGTRLTVL.

The genes are TRBV14 and TRBJ2-7; the D call may be TRBD1 or TRBD2 (6 bases each). CDR1 is SGHDN, CDR2 FVKESK, per germline. Trimming took 2 bases from V and 12 from J, leaving 17 bases between them. The CDR3 sequence is 13 residues long. For the CDR3, the DNA is TGTGCCAGCAGCCAATTCAAACAGGGAGGCCGGTACTTC. Translated: CASSQFKQGGRYF. Filled out from reference TRBV14 and TRBJ2-7, the complete variable domain reads EAGVTQFPSHSVIEKGQTVTLRCDPISGHDNLYWYRRVMGKEIKFLLHFVKESKQDESGMPNNRFLAERTGGTYSTLKVQPAELEDSGVYFCASSQFKQGGRYFGPGTRLTVT.

This clonotype appeared many times. This clone may be a read error of a much larger clone one base away. The chain recombines TRBV29-1 with TRBJ2-1; TRBD2 agrees at 12 bases. The J call could be wrong; TRBJ2-7 is a better fit for the DNA end. This CDR3 contains 17 residues. Germline V gives CDR1 SQVTM, CDR2 ANQGSEA. DNA for the CDR3: TGCAGCGTTCAGACTAGCGGGAGACCCAACTCCTACAATGAGCAGTACTTC. Amino acids: CSVQTSGRPNSYNEQYF.

The genes are TRBV24-1 and TRBJ2-1, with 7 nucleotides matching TRBD2. CDR1 and CDR2 (germline): KGHDR, SFDVKD. CDR3 length: 13 amino acids. CDR3 amino acids: CASGGLAINEQFF. DNA for the CDR3: TGTGCTTCGGGGGGTCTCGCGATTAATGAGCAGTTCTTC.

Only a few counts were recorded for this clonotype. This chain uses TRBV5-1 with TRBJ2-7; TRBD1 aligns across 10 bases. Trimming at V came to 0 bases and at J to 3 bases, leaving 3 bases not matched to a gene. The length of the CDR3 is 15 residues. In germline, CDR1 is SGHRS, CDR2 YFSETQ. CDR3 DNA: TGCGCCAGCAGCTTGGAGGGACAGGGGATCTACGAGCAGTACTTC. Encoded protein: CASSLEGQGIYEQYF.

The sample holds a few counts of this clonotype. This chain links TRBV5-1 with TRBJ2-3, with 9 bases that match TRBD1. CDR3 length equals 16 residues. In germline, CDR1 is SGHRS, CDR2 YFSETQ. V shed 4 bases, J shed 0 bases, and the junction held 6 bases outside the gene matches. The CDR3 coding sequence is TGCGCCAGCAGCCCAGACAGGGGGGCCAGCACAGATACGCAGTATTTT. Residues: CASSPDRGASTDTQYF.

This clonotype was found once. This chain links TRBV6-5 with TRBJ1-6; D is unresolved. The CDR3 is made up of 12 amino acids. Germline-derived CDR1 and CDR2 are MNHEY and SVGAGI. With 6 bases removed from V and 14 bases from J, the gap between germline ends came to 14 bases. The CDR3 spells CASSTAGGTLHF. For the CDR3, the DNA is TGTGCCAGCAGCACAGCGGGAGGGACCCTCCACTTT.

This chain connects TRBV6-1 to TRBJ1-2; TRBD1 is a possible D gene (5 bases). Germline CDR1 is MNHNS and CDR2 is SASEGT. This CDR3 comprises 12 residues. With 4 bases removed from V and 8 bases from J, the gap between germline ends came to 11 bases. CDR3 sequence reads: CASSVQAGGYTF. In DNA form, the CDR3 reads TGTGCCAGCAGTGTACAGGCTGGAGGCTACACCTTC.

The rearrangement uses TRBV7-3 and TRBJ1-1, with a possible D match to TRBD1 (6 bases). CDR3 length: 15 residues. V was clipped by 9 bases and J by 6 bases, with 23 bases between them. Germline CDR1 SGHTA, CDR2 FQGTGA. The CDR3: CASSLIGGPGPEAFF. Here the CDR3 DNA reads TGTGCCAGTAGCCTCATTGGGGGCCCCGGGCCTGAAGCTTTCTTT.

The chain couples TRBV4-3 to TRBJ2-5; 7 nucleotides align to TRBD2. Matching the DNA end better, TRBJ2-7 makes the J call doubtful. The length of the CDR3 is 14 residues. The germline V gene has CDR1 LGHNA and CDR2 YSLEER. The CDR3 coding sequence is TGCGCCAGCAGCCAAGGGAGGTCGGGAGGCGAGCAGTACTTC. This encodes CASSQGRSGGEQYF.

The chain uses TRBV7-8 and TRBJ2-3, with 8 bases lining up with TRBD2. The V gene's germline CDR1 is SGHVS and CDR2 FQNEAQ. The CDR3 is 16 amino acids. Losses at the gene ends were 8 bases for V and 4 bases for J; bases not matched to a gene: 14. CDR3 protein: CASGRKREWGADTQYF. For the CDR3, the DNA is TGTGCCAGCGGTAGAAAGCGGGAGTGGGGCGCAGATACGCAGTATTTT.

Concerning this clonotype itself: A much larger clone sits a single nucleotide away, making a read error possible. The chain is built from TRBV27 and TRBJ1-2; D is perhaps TRBD1 (5 bases). The CDR3 is 14 amino acids. The V end was cut by 5 bases, the J end by 10 bases, with 20 bases between. Germline values: CDR1 MNHEY, CDR2 SMNVEV (reference sequence). CDR3: CASSMGRQGRDYTF. The CDR3 nucleotides read TGTGCCAGCAGTATGGGGAGGCAGGGTAGAGACTACACCTTC.

This chain links TRBV6-2 or TRBV6-3 with TRBJ2-7; D ambiguous. The germline V gene encodes CDR1 MNHEY and CDR2 SVGEGT. Trimming took off 5 bases at V and 2 bases at J, with 10 bases between the two ends. The CDR3 has 13 amino acids. The CDR3 here is CASSDYQTYEQYF. CDR3 bases: TGTGCCAGCAGTGATTACCAAACCTACGAGCAGTACTTC.

As DNA, the CDR3 is TGTGCCAGCAGCACAGGAGGCATCTACGAGCAGTTCTTC. This translates into CASSTGGIYEQFF. The chain joins TRBV7-9 to TRBJ2-1, with D possibly being TRBD1 or TRBD2 (5 bases each). The CDR3 loop spans 13 amino acids. The germline V and J ends were trimmed by 5 bases and 10 bases, with 15 bases remaining between them. CDR1 and CDR2 (germline): SEHNR, FQNEAQ (reference sequence).

This clonotype was seen more than once but under ten times. The gene calls are TRBV12-3 or TRBV12-4 and TRBJ2-4; D uncertain. The CDR3 has 11 residues. V was pared by 8 bases and J by 8 bases, with 10 bases between. The chain's CDR3 is CASSLVDIQYF. The CDR3 DNA follows: TGTGCCAGCTCGCTCGTAGACATTCAGTACTTC.

This clonotype was seen only a few times. This chain joins TRBV10-2 and TRBJ1-2; no clear D. The V end was cut by 4 bases, the J end by 6 bases, with 12 bases between. Per germline, CDR1 WSHSY and CDR2 SAAADI. This CDR3 has 13 amino acids. The CDR3 DNA sequence: TGCGCCAGCAGTGTCGCGGGAGGAGATGGCTACACCTTC. As protein: CASSVAGGDGYTF.

Details on this clonotype: A read error may be the cause here, since a much bigger clone is one base away. The chain carries TRBV5-1 and TRBJ2-1, with no clear D. Germline V CDR1 and CDR2: SGHRS, YFSETQ. The CDR3 spans 14 residues. V shed 4 bases and J shed 10 bases, with 18 bases lying between them. The CDR3 DNA is TGCGCCAGCAGCCTGGGGTTCGGGTCTGGCGAGCAGTTCTTC. Translating it yields CASSLGFGSGEQFF.